These 26 T cell receptor beta chains were sequenced from one sample in a study of T cell responses to AZD1222 COVID-19 vaccine (dated by TCRdb to the early 2020s). The receptor library was made with the immunoSEQ multiplex PCR assay. Drawn from immuneACCESS, this table holds only the in-frame rearrangements with V and J called that TCRdb kept. Clones are partly lost; checked studies trace under half to an unresolved V gene and leave the rest unexplained. This sample comprises nearly 110,000 clones, under 90% of them detected only once. Jointly, the top ten make up approximately 5% of the sample. The time point label corresponds to: baseline before first vaccination. The input for sequencing was peripheral blood, taken on day 0 of AZD1222 vaccination. These receptor sequences come from an adult in good health.

This chain uses TRBV28 with TRBJ1-6, with 7 bases that match TRBD1. The ends lost 5 bases at V and 7 bases at J; junction bases unmatched: 5. CDR1 and CDR2 from the germline V gene are MDHEN and SYDVKM. The CDR3 extends over 14 amino acids. The CDR3, as DNA: TGTGCCAGCAGTCTCCTACAGGGGAATTCACCCCTCCACTTT. It specifies CASSLLQGNSPLHF. The entire variable domain, with the rest obtained from reference TRBV28 and TRBJ1-6, is as follows: DVKVTQSSRYLVKRTGEKVFLECVQDMDHENMFWYRQDPGLGLRLIYFSYDVKMKEKGDIPEGYSVSREKKERFSLILESASTNQTSMYLCASSLLQGNSPLHFGNGTRLTVT.

The chain is built from TRBV19 and TRBJ2-5; possibly TRBD1 or TRBD2 for D (5 bases each). Trimming shortened V by 6 bases and J by 5 bases, and 19 bases separated the two germline ends. CDR3 length equals 15 residues. Per germline, CDR1 LNHDA and CDR2 SQIVND (reference sequence). The CDR3 DNA sequence: TGTGCCAGTAGCCTGGGATGGGACCCTGGGGAGACCCAGTACTTC. This gives the protein CASSLGWDPGETQYF.

The DNA for the CDR3 is TGTGCCAGCAGCTTAGTGTCAGGGAACACTGAAGCTTTCTTT. Protein sequence: CASSLVSGNTEAFF. The chain carries TRBV7-8 and TRBJ1-1; no reliable D call. V was clipped by 1 base and J by 1 base, with 7 bases between them. This CDR3 contains 14 residues. The germline V gene encodes CDR1 SGHVS and CDR2 FQNEAQ.

This sequence joins TRBV9 and TRBJ2-1; D is ambiguous. Looked up from germline, CDR1 is SGDLS and CDR2 is YYNGEE. The CDR3 extends over 15 amino acids. With 4 bases removed from V and 6 bases from J, the gap between germline ends came to 17 bases. The DNA for the CDR3 is TGTGCCAGCAGCCCAACCGTTAGGCTTATCAATGAGCAGTTCTTC. As protein: CASSPTVRLINEQFF.

The J gene is TRBJ2-1, the V gene TRBV6-4; TRBD2 matches 9 bases. The CDR3 sequence is 15 residues long. Losses at the gene ends were 3 bases for V and 9 bases for J; bases not matched to a gene: 9. Germline V gives CDR1 MRHNA, CDR2 SNTAGT. The DNA for the CDR3 is TGTGCCAGCAGTGAAGGCCTAGCGGGGTTCACTGAGCAGTTCTTC. This gives the protein CASSEGLAGFTEQFF.

The rearrangement joins TRBV7-3 to TRBJ2-3; maybe TRBD2 (6 bases). V dropped 9 bases and J dropped 0 bases, with 10 bases sitting between them. The CDR3 length is 13 residues. Germline-derived CDR1 and CDR2 are SGHTA and FQGTGA. Written as DNA, the CDR3 is TGTGCCAGTAGCGGTGCTAGCACAGATACGCAGTATTTT. This translates into CASSGASTDTQYF.

The J gene is TRBJ2-1, the V gene TRBV5-4; 8 nucleotides match TRBD2. The CDR3 is 16 amino acids. After removal of 0 bases from V and 1 base from J, the junction contained 3 bases not matched to a gene. Germline lookup yields CDR1 SGHNT and CDR2 YYREEE (reference sequence). CDR3 protein: CASSLVGTRSYNEQFF. For the CDR3, the DNA is TGTGCCAGCAGCTTGGTAGGGACTAGGTCCTACAATGAGCAGTTCTTC.

CDR3 sequence: CASKGGVSNQPQHF. Written as DNA, the CDR3 is TGTGCCAGCAAGGGGGGGGTTAGCAATCAGCCCCAGCATTTT. The chain joins TRBV2 to TRBJ1-5; D may be TRBD1 (6 bases). Trimming cost V 7 bases and J 0 bases, with 10 bases left between them. From germline, CDR1 is SNHLY and CDR2 FYNNEI. The CDR3 has 14 amino acids.

Only one count was recorded for this clone. The chain links TRBV3-1 (or the pseudogene TRBV3-2) to TRBJ2-1, with TRBD2 as a possible D gene (6 bases). The CDR3 is made up of 13 amino acids. Germline V gene data show CDR1 as LGHDT and CDR2 as YNNKEL (reference sequence). V was clipped by 4 bases and J by 5 bases, with 9 bases between them. The CDR3 loop reads CASSPTRHNEQFF. DNA for the CDR3: TGTGCCAGCAGCCCGACTAGACACAATGAGCAGTTCTTC.

This clone showed up just a few times. The chain employs TRBV13 and TRBJ2-1; 7 bases are a match to TRBD2. Germline V gene data show CDR1 as PRHDT and CDR2 as FYEKMQ (reference sequence). CDR3 length: 17 residues. V lost 6 bases and J lost 2; bases outside the gene matches: 13. DNA of the CDR3: TGTGCCAGCAGTTCACCCCAAGCGGGAAGAACCTACAATGAGCAGTTCTTC. Amino acids: CASSSPQAGRTYNEQFF. Full variable domain (outside the CDR3, taken from reference TRBV13 and TRBJ2-1): AAGVIQSPRHLIKEKRETATLKCYPIPRHDTVYWYQQGPGQDPQFLISFYEKMQSDKGSIPDRFSAQQFSDYHSELNMSSLELGDSALYFCASSSPQAGRTYNEQFFGPGTRLTVL.

The chain couples TRBV7-9 to TRBJ2-7; D is possibly TRBD1 (5 bases). The CDR3 covers 14 residues. Germline CDR1 and CDR2: SEHNR and FQNEAQ (reference sequence). The ends were cut back, 5 bases at V and 7 bases at J, with 18 bases in the middle. The CDR3 nucleotides read TGTGCCAGCAGCCACCCTCCCCAGGGCTGGGAGCAGTACTTC. As protein: CASSHPPQGWEQYF.

J is TRBJ1-1 and V is TRBV25-1; the D is unclear. This CDR3 region has 14 residues. Germline V gene data show CDR1 as MGHDK and CDR2 as SYGVNS. V was trimmed by 2 bases and J by 1 base, leaving 8 bases between them. The CDR3 reads CASSEGVWNTEAFF. CDR3 nucleotide sequence: TGTGCCAGCAGTGAAGGTGTCTGGAACACTGAAGCTTTCTTT.

The rearrangement joins TRBV5-1 to TRBJ1-1; D is ambiguous. Trimming removed 0 bases at V and 4 bases at J, with 10 bases between. Germline values: CDR1 SGHRS, CDR2 YFSETQ. This CDR3 is built from 14 residues. CDR3 amino acids: CASSLGPSPTEAFF. CDR3 sequence (DNA): TGCGCCAGCAGCTTGGGACCGAGCCCCACTGAAGCTTTCTTT.

The rearrangement joins TRBV7-3 to TRBJ2-1, with D possibly TRBD1 on 5 matching bases. Deletions cut 2 bases from V and 2 bases from J, with 13 bases between. The germline gives CDR1 SGHTA, CDR2 FQGTGA. CDR3 length: 16 amino acids. The DNA of the CDR3 is TGTGCCAGCAGCTTATATCAGGGTGGAACCTACAATGAGCAGTTCTTC. Its protein product is CASSLYQGGTYNEQFF.

This clone was counted a single time. CDR3 protein: CASSYTGTEPNQPQHF. The CDR3, as DNA: TGTGCCAGCAGCTACACCGGGACAGAACCCAATCAGCCCCAGCATTTT. This chain joins TRBV7-2 and TRBJ1-5; 7 bases match TRBD1. J gave up 3 bases and V 4 bases, and 9 bases lay outside the gene matches. The CDR3 length is 16 residues. Per germline, CDR1 SGHTA and CDR2 FQGNSA.

The CDR3 reads CASSVYSGMSTGELFF. The CDR3 DNA sequence: TGTGCCAGCAGCGTCTATAGCGGGATGAGCACCGGGGAGCTGTTTTTT. The rearrangement joins TRBV9 to TRBJ2-2, with 8 bases matching TRBD2. The V gene's germline CDR1 is SGDLS and CDR2 YYNGEE. The ends lost 2 bases at V and 4 bases at J; junction bases unmatched: 7. The CDR3 consists of 16 residues.

This clone appeared a few times. The rearrangement links TRBV30 to TRBJ1-2; 9 bases match TRBD1. Germline V CDR1 and CDR2: GTSNPN, SVGIG (reference sequence). The CDR3 consists of 13 residues. The V segment lost 3 bases and the J segment 8 bases; nucleotides outside the gene matches: 7. The CDR3 DNA is TGTGCCTGGAGGCCACAGGGGGCGAGAGGCTACACCTTC. Translated: CAWRPQGARGYTF.

The rearrangement joins TRBV6-2 or TRBV6-3 to TRBJ2-7; D is undetermined. V shed 1 base and J shed 0 bases, with 7 bases lying between them. This CDR3 has 14 amino acids. Germline V CDR1 and CDR2: MNHEY, SVGEGT. CDR3 nucleotides: TGTGCCAGCAGTTACTTAGGGTTCTCCTACGAGCAGTACTTC. Translated, it gives CASSYLGFSYEQYF.

The genes are TRBV30 and TRBJ1-4, with D unresolved. The CDR3 totals 14 residues. CDR1 and CDR2 (germline): GTSNPN, SVGIG (reference sequence). With 0 bases removed from V and 8 bases from J, the gap between germline ends came to 13 bases. In nucleotides, the CDR3 is TGTGCCTGGAGTGTAGGGTATAACCTGGAAAAACTGTTTTTT. Protein: CAWSVGYNLEKLFF.

The CDR3 spells CASRAGLPITGELFF. CDR3 nucleotide sequence: TGTGCCAGCAGAGCGGGACTACCGATCACCGGGGAGCTGTTTTTT. This chain connects TRBV2 to TRBJ2-2, with TRBD2 matching over 7 bases. The germline gives CDR1 SNHLY, CDR2 FYNNEI. Trimming removed 6 bases from V and 4 bases from J; junction bases left unmatched: 8. This CDR3 spans 15 amino acids.

This chain links TRBV5-1 with TRBJ2-2; D gene unclear. V shed 0 bases and J shed 6 bases, with 6 bases lying between them. CDR3 length equals 13 residues. Germline V gene lookup returns CDR1 SGHRS and CDR2 YFSETQ. The chain's CDR3 is CASSLDFPGELFF. CDR3 coding DNA: TGCGCCAGCAGCTTGGATTTCCCCGGGGAGCTGTTTTTT.

The CDR3 loop reads CASSPRDRGSYEQYF. The CDR3 nucleotides are TGTGCCAGCAGTCCCCGGGACAGGGGTTCCTACGAGCAGTACTTC. The rearrangement uses TRBV6-5 and TRBJ2-7; TRBD1 matches 10 bases. Trimming took 5 bases from V and 1 from J; bases not matched to a gene: 5. The CDR3 covers 15 residues. CDR1 and CDR2 from the germline V gene are MNHEY and SVGAGI.

V is TRBV5-1 and J is TRBJ1-4; unclear D gene. CDR3 length equals 15 residues. Trimming pared 1 base from V and 4 bases from J, leaving 11 bases between. Germline assignment: CDR1 SGHRS and CDR2 YFSETQ. CDR3 in amino acids: CASSLSGYNNEKLFF. In DNA form, the CDR3 reads TGCGCCAGCAGCTTGTCAGGATACAATAATGAAAAACTGTTTTTT. Full variable domain (outside the CDR3, taken from reference TRBV5-1 and TRBJ1-4): KAGVTQTPRYLIKTRGQQVTLSCSPISGHRSVSWYQQTPGQGLQFLFEYFSETQRNKGNFPGRFSGRQFSNSRSEMNVSTLELGDSALYLCASSLSGYNNEKLFFGSGTQLSVL.

The chain has TRBV5-1 and TRBJ1-4; the D gene is possibly TRBD1 (5 bases). The CDR3 contains 14 residues. Germline V gene data show CDR1 as SGHRS and CDR2 as YFSETQ. V was clipped by 2 bases and J by 8 bases, with 13 bases between them. In nucleotides, the CDR3 is TGCGCCAGCAGCTTTGGCGCTGGGGGAGAAAAACTGTTTTTT. Encoded protein: CASSFGAGGEKLFF.

Here the CDR3 reads CASSPGTQFLKQYF. Written as DNA, the CDR3 is TGTGCCAGTAGTCCCGGGACTCAGTTTTTGAAGCAGTACTTC. The chain has TRBV19 and TRBJ2-7; a possible D gene is TRBD2 (6 bases). This CDR3 region has 14 residues. The V and J ends lost 5 bases and 8 bases respectively, with 19 bases between them. Germline assignment: CDR1 LNHDA and CDR2 SQIVND (reference sequence).

As DNA, the CDR3 is TGTGCCAGCAGCTTAGCGGGAGGGCCAAATGAGCAGTTCTTC. Encoded protein: CASSLAGGPNEQFF. The chain recombines TRBV14 with TRBJ2-1; 11 bases agree with TRBD2. CDR3 length: 14 residues. CDR1 is SGHDN, CDR2 FVKESK, per germline. Trimming at V came to 5 bases and at J to 7 bases, leaving 4 bases not matched to a gene.